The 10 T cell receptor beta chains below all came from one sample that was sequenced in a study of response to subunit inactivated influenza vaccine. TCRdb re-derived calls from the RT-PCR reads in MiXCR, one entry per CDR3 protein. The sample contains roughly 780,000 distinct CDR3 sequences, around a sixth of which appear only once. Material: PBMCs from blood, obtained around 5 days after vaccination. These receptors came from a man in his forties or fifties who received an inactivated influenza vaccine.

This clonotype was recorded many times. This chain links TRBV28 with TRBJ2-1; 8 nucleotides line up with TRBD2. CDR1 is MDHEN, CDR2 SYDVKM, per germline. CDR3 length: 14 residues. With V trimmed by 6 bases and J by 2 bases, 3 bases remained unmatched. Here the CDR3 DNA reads TGTGCCAGCAGAACTAGCGGTCCCTACAATGAGCAGTTCTTC. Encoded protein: CASRTSGPYNEQFF.

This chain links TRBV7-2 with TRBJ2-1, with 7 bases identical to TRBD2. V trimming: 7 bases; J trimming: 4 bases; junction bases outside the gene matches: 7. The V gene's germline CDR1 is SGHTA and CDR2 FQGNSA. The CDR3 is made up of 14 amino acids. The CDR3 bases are TGTGCCAGCAAAGGCGGGGGACCATACAATGAGCAGTTCTTC. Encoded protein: CASKGGGPYNEQFF.

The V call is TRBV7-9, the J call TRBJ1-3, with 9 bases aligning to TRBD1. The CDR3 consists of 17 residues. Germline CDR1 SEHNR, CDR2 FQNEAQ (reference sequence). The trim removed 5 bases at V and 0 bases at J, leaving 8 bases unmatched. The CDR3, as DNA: TGTGCCAGCAGCCACGGACAGGGGATAGTCTCTGGAAACACCATATATTTT. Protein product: CASSHGQGIVSGNTIYF.

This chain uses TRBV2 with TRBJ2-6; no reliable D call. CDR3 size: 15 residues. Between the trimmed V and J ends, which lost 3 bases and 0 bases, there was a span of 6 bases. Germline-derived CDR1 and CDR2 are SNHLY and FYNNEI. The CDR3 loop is CASSEQSSGANVLTF. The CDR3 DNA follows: TGTGCCAGCAGTGAGCAGAGCTCTGGGGCCAACGTCCTGACTTTC.

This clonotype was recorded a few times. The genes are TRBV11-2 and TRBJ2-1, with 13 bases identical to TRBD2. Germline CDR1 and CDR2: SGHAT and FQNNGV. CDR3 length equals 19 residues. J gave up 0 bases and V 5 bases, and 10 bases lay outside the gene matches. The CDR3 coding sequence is TGTGCCAGCAGCCACATACCGGGACTAGCGGGGAGCTCCTACAATGAGCAGTTCTTC. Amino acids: CASSHIPGLAGSSYNEQFF. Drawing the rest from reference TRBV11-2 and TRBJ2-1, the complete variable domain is EAGVAQSPRYKIIEKRQSVAFWCNPISGHATLYWYQQILGQGPKLLIQFQNNGVVDDSQLPKDRFSAERLKGVDSTLKIQPAKLEDSAVYLCASSHIPGLAGSSYNEQFFGPGTRLTVL.

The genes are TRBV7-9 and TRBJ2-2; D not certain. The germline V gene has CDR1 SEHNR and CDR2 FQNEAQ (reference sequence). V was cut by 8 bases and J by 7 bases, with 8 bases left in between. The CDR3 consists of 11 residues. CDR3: CASPRGGELFF. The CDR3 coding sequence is TGTGCCAGCCCAAGAGGCGGGGAGCTGTTTTTT.

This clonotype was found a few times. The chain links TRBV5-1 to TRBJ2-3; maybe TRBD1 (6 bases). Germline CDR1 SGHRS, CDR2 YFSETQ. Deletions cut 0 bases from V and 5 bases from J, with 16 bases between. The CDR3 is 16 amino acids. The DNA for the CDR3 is TGCGCCAGCAGCTTGGCCTACCAGGGGAAAGGAGATACGCAGTATTTT. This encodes CASSLAYQGKGDTQYF.

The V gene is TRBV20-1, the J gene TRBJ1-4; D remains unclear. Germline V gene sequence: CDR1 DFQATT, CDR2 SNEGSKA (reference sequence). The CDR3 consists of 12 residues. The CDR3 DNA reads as TGCAGCACCAGGCAAACTAATGAAAAACTGTTTTTT. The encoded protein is CSTRQTNEKLFF.

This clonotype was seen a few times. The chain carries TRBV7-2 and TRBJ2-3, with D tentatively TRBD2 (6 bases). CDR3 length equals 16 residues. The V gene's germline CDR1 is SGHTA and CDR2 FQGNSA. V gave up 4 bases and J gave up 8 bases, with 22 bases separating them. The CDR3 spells CASSSVISGARGTQYF. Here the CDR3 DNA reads TGTGCCAGCAGCTCCGTTATTTCGGGAGCCCGGGGTACGCAGTATTTT.

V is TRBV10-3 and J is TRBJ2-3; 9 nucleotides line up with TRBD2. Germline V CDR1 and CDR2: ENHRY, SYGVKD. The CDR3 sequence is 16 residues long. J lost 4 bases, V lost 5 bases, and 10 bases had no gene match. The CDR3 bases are TGTGCCATCAGTATGCTACCGGGACTAGCCGCAGATACGCAGTATTTT. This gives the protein CAISMLPGLAADTQYF.